Below, 7 T cell receptor beta chains from the same sample are listed, as sequenced in a study of T-cell reconstitution after alpha-beta-depleted transplantation in children. Library preparation (for TCRbeta) was performed with unique molecular identifiers. Using its own MiXCR run on the PCR reads, TCRdb lists one record per CDR3 protein. The repertoire holds 250,000 or so distinct CDR3 sequences, with around 8% as singletons. Sequences were derived from PBMCs, mostly from graft donor cells, sampled 180 days after TCRalphabeta/CD19-depleted stem cell transplant. Every receptor here comes from a male patient aged 5 to 17 who had a stem cell transplant for acute lymphoblastic leukemia, so the T cells may come from the graft donor.

This clonotype has at least ten counts. V gene TRBV7-2 combines with J gene TRBJ2-7; D gene uncertain. The V and J ends lost 0 bases and 4 bases respectively, with 7 bases between them. CDR3 length equals 13 residues. The germline CDR1 and CDR2 sequences are SGHTA and FQGNSA. The CDR3 reads CASSLAGRYEQYF. As DNA, the CDR3 is TGTGCCAGCAGCTTAGCAGGGCGATACGAGCAGTACTTC. The full variable domain, rest sourced from reference TRBV7-2 and TRBJ2-7, is GAGVSQSPSNKVTEKGKDVELRCDPISGHTALYWYRQSLGQGLEFLIYFQGNSAPDKSGLPSDRFSAERTGGSVSTLTIQRTQQEDSAVYLCASSLAGRYEQYFGPGTRLTVT.

This clonotype was seen ten or more times. The CDR3 here is CASSQGLAASYEQYF. As DNA, the CDR3 is TGTGCCAGCAGCCAAGGCCTAGCGGCTTCCTACGAGCAGTACTTC. This chain joins TRBV3-1 and TRBJ2-7; 7 bases are a match to TRBD2. With 1 base clipped from V and 1 base from J, the junction kept 4 bases outside the gene matches. Germline values: CDR1 LGHDT, CDR2 YNNKEL (reference sequence). The CDR3 is made up of 15 amino acids.

This clonotype showed up just a few times. The chain is built from TRBV28 and TRBJ2-7, with a tentative D call TRBD2 (5 bases). Germline values: CDR1 MDHEN, CDR2 SYDVKM. The CDR3 covers 17 residues. V lost 0 bases, J lost 2 bases, and 17 bases lay in between. The CDR3 loop is CASSLWGEARETYEQYF. In DNA, the CDR3 is TGTGCCAGCAGTTTATGGGGAGAGGCTAGGGAAACCTACGAGCAGTACTTC.

This clonotype was seen ten or more times. The chain is built from TRBV19 and TRBJ2-7, with 10 bases fitting TRBD2. Trimming at V came to 8 bases and at J to 2 bases, leaving 3 bases not matched to a gene. This CDR3 spans 13 amino acids. The germline gives CDR1 LNHDA, CDR2 SQIVND (reference sequence). The CDR3 DNA reads TGTGCCAGTGCTAGCGGGAGTGCCTACGAGCAGTACTTC. Translated, it gives CASASGSAYEQYF.

This clonotype was picked up many times. The rearrangement joins TRBV16 to TRBJ1-2; 9 bases map to TRBD1. With V trimmed by 5 bases and J by 8 bases, 12 bases remained unmatched. The CDR3 has 15 amino acids. CDR1 KGHSY and CDR2 FQNENV come from the germline V gene. CDR3 sequence (DNA): TGTGCCAGCAGCAACTTGGGGACAGGGCTCGTCGGCTACACCTTC. It yields the protein CASSNLGTGLVGYTF.

At least ten counts were recorded for this clonotype. The rearrangement uses TRBV9 and TRBJ2-4; TRBD1 agrees at 12 bases. V gave up 3 bases and J gave up 8 bases; unmatched junction bases: 9. The germline CDR1 and CDR2 sequences are SGDLS and YYNGEE. The CDR3 is 16 amino acids. The CDR3 sequence is CASSASRDRGRDIQYF. CDR3 sequence (DNA): TGTGCCAGCAGCGCATCCCGGGACAGGGGGCGAGACATTCAGTACTTC.

This clonotype was detected many times. The rearrangement links TRBV2 to TRBJ2-7; possible D gene TRBD1, 5 bases. Germline CDR1 reads SNHLY; CDR2 reads FYNNEI. Trimming cost V 7 bases and J 6 bases, with 19 bases left between them. This CDR3 spans 14 amino acids. The chain's CDR3 is CASMMWGASGEQYF. DNA for the CDR3: TGTGCCAGCATGATGTGGGGCGCATCGGGCGAGCAGTACTTC.